This TCR beta chain was captured by sequencing in a study of response to subunit inactivated influenza vaccine. A single record per CDR3 protein comes from TCRdb applying MiXCR to the RT-PCR reads. The data show fewer than 650,000 distinct CDR3 sequences, approximately 13% seen once. Regarding this clonotype: No antigen is known for it.

Trimming stripped 4 bases from V and 10 bases from J, with 11 bases between. Germline lookup yields CDR1 SGHNT and CDR2 YENEEA. The CDR3 runs to 13 residues. Broader study findings: The authors proposed limited new T cell recruitment per seasonal influenza vaccination.

The J gene is TRBJ1-6, the V gene TRBV11-3; D is undetermined. This TCR was sampled from a man aged 50 to 59 who received an inactivated influenza vaccine. This specimen was PBMCs from blood, taken 45 days after vaccination. The CDR3 DNA reads TGTGCCAGCAGCTCACAAATGGGATCACCCCTCCACTTT. Protein product: CASSSQMGSPLHF.